One sample yielded the 20 T cell receptor beta chains listed below, sequenced in a study of regulatory T cells in long-lasting Graves disease. HTBI primers from iRepertoire and Arm-PCR of CDR3 regions yielded the TCR beta libraries. TCRdb called the multiplex PCR reads again in MiXCR, with one record for every CDR3 protein. This table holds hundreds of thousands of distinct CDR3 sequences, approximately 16% found once. The time point was: newly diagnosed GD, antithyroid drugs for less than 3 months. TCR sequences were obtained from RNA taken from PBMCs. The same specimen was also included in a second study, on T cells in Graves' hyperthyroidism and ophthalmopathy.

The source was peripheral blood mononuclear cells (PBMCs), collected at new diagnosis, from a patient treated with antithyroid drugs. The receptors were sampled from a woman aged 35-65 years with Graves disease.

The V call is TRBV27, the J call TRBJ1-5, with TRBD1 as a possible D gene (6 bases). This CDR3 spans 15 amino acids. The V end lost 4 bases, the J end lost 0 bases, and 10 bases lay between the germline ends. The germline gives CDR1 MNHEY, CDR2 SMNVEV (reference sequence). CDR3 bases: TGTGCCAGCAGTTCTGGGACATCTAGCAATCAGCCCCAGCATTTT. Residues: CASSSGTSSNQPQHF.

This clonotype showed up many times. V gene TRBV24-1 combines with J gene TRBJ2-3, with 7 bases aligning to TRBD1. J lost 1 base, V lost 0 bases, and 0 bases had no gene match. The germline V gene encodes CDR1 KGHDR and CDR2 SFDVKD. The CDR3 is 15 residues long. The CDR3 coding sequence is TGTGCCACCAGTGATTTGACAGGGGGCACAGATACGCAGTATTTT. Encoded protein: CATSDLTGGTDTQYF.

Here the CDR3 reads CASSPNPNYGYTF. CDR3 nucleotides: TGTGCCAGCTCACCAAACCCAAACTATGGCTACACCTTC. The chain joins TRBV18 to TRBJ1-2; D not resolved. CDR1 is KGHSH and CDR2 is LQKENI in the germline V gene. The CDR3 length is 13 residues. The V gene lost 2 bases and the J gene lost 2 bases, with 6 bases spanning the gap.

This clonotype was seen at least ten times. The chain recombines TRBV3-1 with TRBJ2-5; D is perhaps TRBD1 or TRBD2 (5 bases each). The CDR3 extends over 18 amino acids. Trimming shortened V by 1 base and J by 2 bases, and 20 bases separated the two germline ends. CDR1 and CDR2 from the germline V gene are LGHDT and YNNKEL (reference sequence). CDR3: CASSQGPRGPEGQETQYF. The CDR3 DNA reads TGTGCCAGCAGCCAAGGCCCCCGGGGTCCCGAGGGGCAAGAGACCCAGTACTTC.

In this sample, this clonotype turned up a few times. V and J are TRBV27 and TRBJ1-4, with D possibly being TRBD1 (6 bases). CDR3 length: 13 residues. Germline V gene data show CDR1 as MNHEY and CDR2 as SMNVEV (reference sequence). Deletions cut 3 bases from V and 7 bases from J, with 9 bases between. This CDR3 is CASSLGRGEKLFF. DNA for the CDR3: TGTGCCAGCAGTTTGGGCAGGGGTGAAAAACTGTTTTTT.

This clonotype was observed a handful of times. The chain links TRBV13 to TRBJ1-2; D perhaps matches TRBD1 (5 bases). The CDR3 runs to 13 residues. Between the trimmed V and J ends, which lost 7 bases and 5 bases, there was a span of 14 bases. Germline V gene sequence: CDR1 PRHDT, CDR2 FYEKMQ (reference sequence). Here the CDR3 DNA reads TGTGCCAGCACCCGGGGCAGCTCTTATGGCTACACCTTC. The encoded protein is CASTRGSSYGYTF.

CDR3 in DNA: TGTGCCAGCAGTGGGGGCAGACTTGTCCTAGGGGACACTGAAGCTTTCTTT. It translates to CASSGGRLVLGDTEAFF. This chain uses TRBV2 with TRBJ1-1, with a possible D match to TRBD1 (5 bases). Germline V gene lookup returns CDR1 SNHLY and CDR2 FYNNEI. The V gene lost 4 bases and the J gene lost 3 bases, with 21 bases spanning the gap. The CDR3 extends over 17 amino acids.

This clonotype occurred many times. This chain uses TRBV12-3 or TRBV12-4 with TRBJ2-2, with D unresolved. V was trimmed by 6 bases and J by 7 bases, leaving 9 bases between them. The CDR3 length is 12 residues. The CDR3 region has the DNA TGTGCCAGCAGCCCTCCGATCGGGGAGCTGTTTTTT. Translation gives CASSPPIGELFF.

In its sample, this clonotype was seen a few times. The chain employs TRBV29-1 and TRBJ1-1; D is uncertain. V gave up 6 bases and J gave up 0 bases, with 17 bases separating them. Germline CDR1 reads SQVTM; CDR2 reads ANQGSEA. The CDR3 extends over 15 amino acids. The CDR3 nucleotides are TGCAGCGTGGGTCGAGACCTCAACTTGAACACTGAAGCTTTCTTT. It specifies CSVGRDLNLNTEAFF.

V and J are TRBV20-1 and TRBJ2-5, with a weak D call TRBD2 (6 bases). Between the trimmed V and J ends, which lost 3 bases and 5 bases, there was a span of 25 bases. Germline V gene data show CDR1 as DFQATT and CDR2 as SNEGSKA (reference sequence). This CDR3 has 17 amino acids. CDR3 residues: CSASAAHTGPAGETQYF. DNA of the CDR3: TGCAGTGCTAGCGCCGCCCATACCGGGCCGGCGGGGGAGACCCAGTACTTC.

About this clonotype: The junction and the germline gene differ at one end; a read error may be behind it. The chain employs TRBV6-2 or TRBV6-3 and TRBJ1-1; 7 bases are a match to TRBD1. Germline V gene lookup returns CDR1 MNHEY and CDR2 SVGEGT. The CDR3 spans 11 residues. The CDR3 loop reads CASSSDRAINF. As DNA, the CDR3 is TGTGCCAGCAGTTCCGACAGGGCTATTAATTTT.

Notes on this clonotype: The junction shows a germline mismatch at one end, possibly a read error. The rearrangement joins TRBV3-1 to TRBJ2-3, with D hard to call. The germline V gene has CDR1 LGHDT and CDR2 YNNKEL (reference sequence). CDR3 size: 11 residues. The CDR3 spells CASSPGDMQYF. The CDR3 bases are TGTGCCAGCAGCCCGGGTGATATGCAGTATTTT.

This clonotype was observed many times. CDR3 region: CAISESYAETQYF. The CDR3 DNA is TGTGCCATCAGTGAGTCATACGCGGAGACCCAGTACTTC. This chain joins TRBV10-3 and TRBJ2-5, with D uncertain. Germline assignment: CDR1 ENHRY and CDR2 SYGVKD. V was cut by 0 bases and J by 5 bases, with 7 bases left in between. The CDR3 covers 13 residues.

This clonotype was detected ten times or more. The J gene is TRBJ2-3, the V gene TRBV11-3; D perhaps matches TRBD2 (6 bases). The CDR3 is made up of 11 amino acids. CDR1 SGHNT and CDR2 YENEEA come from the germline V gene. The V gene lost 5 bases and the J gene lost 8 bases, with 8 bases spanning the gap. CDR3 region: CASSQEGTQYF. CDR3 sequence (DNA): TGTGCCAGCAGCCAGGAGGGTACGCAGTATTTT.

The V call is TRBV27, the J call TRBJ1-6; maybe TRBD1 (6 bases). This CDR3 has 14 amino acids. Trimming shortened V by 6 bases and J by 2 bases, and 8 bases separated the two germline ends. Germline V lookup: CDR1 MNHEY, CDR2 SMNVEV (reference sequence). The CDR3 region has the DNA TGTGCCAGCAGGGGACAAACCTATAATTCACCCCTCCACTTT. It codes for CASRGQTYNSPLHF.

This clonotype was counted at least ten times. This chain uses TRBV5-1 with TRBJ1-1; D remains unclear. Deletions cut 0 bases from V and 7 bases from J, with 10 bases between. The germline gives CDR1 SGHRS, CDR2 YFSETQ. CDR3 length: 13 residues. The DNA of the CDR3 is TGCGCCAGCAGCTTGGGGGCGGAACTTGAAGCTTTCTTT. Its translation is CASSLGAELEAFF.

This chain joins TRBV27 and TRBJ1-2; 7 positions match TRBD1. Trimming at V came to 6 bases and at J to 10 bases, leaving 17 bases not matched to a gene. The CDR3 is 15 residues long. Germline-derived CDR1 and CDR2 are MNHEY and SMNVEV (reference sequence). CDR3 loop: CASSPWGQGVGHYTF. Here the CDR3 DNA reads TGTGCCAGCAGCCCCTGGGGCCAGGGGGTGGGTCACTACACCTTC.

There are many counts of this clonotype. The chain recombines TRBV11-2 with TRBJ2-3; D might be TRBD2 (6 bases). V was pared by 5 bases and J by 12 bases, with 18 bases between. Germline V lookup: CDR1 SGHAT, CDR2 FQNNGV. CDR3 length equals 13 residues. CDR3 in amino acids: CASSPGTLAPQYF. CDR3 DNA sequence: TGTGCCAGCAGCCCAGGAACTCTAGCGCCTCAGTATTTT. Using reference TRBV11-2 and TRBJ2-3 for the parts outside the CDR3, the full variable domain is EAGVAQSPRYKIIEKRQSVAFWCNPISGHATLYWYQQILGQGPKLLIQFQNNGVVDDSQLPKDRFSAERLKGVDSTLKIQPAKLEDSAVYLCASSPGTLAPQYFGPGTRLTVL.

This clonotype was found many times. V usage is TRBV28 and J usage is TRBJ1-5; possibly TRBD1 for D (6 bases). V was cut by 2 bases and J by 2 bases, with 13 bases left in between. The CDR3 loop spans 16 amino acids. Germline-derived CDR1 and CDR2 are MDHEN and SYDVKM. The CDR3 loop reads CASSLGQLRGNQPQHF. CDR3 bases: TGTGCCAGCAGTTTAGGACAGCTCCGGGGCAATCAGCCCCAGCATTTT.

This clonotype was detected ten times or more. The chain links TRBV12-3 or TRBV12-4 to TRBJ2-1; D not certain. The CDR3 has 12 amino acids. With 2 bases removed from V and 6 bases from J, the gap between germline ends came to 5 bases. The CDR3 loop reads CASSLLANEQFF. CDR3 nucleotide sequence: TGTGCCAGCAGTTTATTGGCCAATGAGCAGTTCTTC.